The rows below give T cell receptor beta chains drawn from one sample of a study of blood T cell repertoires in COVID-19. The table came from immunoSEQ multiplex PCR; TCRdb's copy has only in-frame clones and leaves some out. The sample lists 220,000 or so clones; roughly nine tenths were seen once. The sample taken for sequencing was PBMCs or T cells enriched from blood (not recorded which). Receptors were obtained from a woman between 18 and 29 years old in a cohort exposed to, infected with or recovered from COVID-19 (not recorded which). Each CDR3 is given with its conserved first and last residue. A D gene is named only where the DNA matches it firmly. Only some rows state a clone size, as once, few, many or a class for expanded clones.

J gene	clone size	D gene	V gene	CDR3 protein	CDR3 DNA
TRBJ1-5	-	TRBD1	TRBV15	CATSIDRVTKPQHF	TGTGCCACCAGTATAGACAGGGTCACGAAGCCCCAGCATTTT
TRBJ1-5	-	-	TRBV19	CASSASGGDGQPQHF	TGTGCCAGTAGTGCCTCCGGGGGGGACGGGCAGCCCCAGCATTTT
TRBJ2-3	-	-	TRBV5-1	CASSLGQETDTQYF	TGCGCCAGCAGCTTGGGACAGGAGACAGATACGCAGTATTTT
TRBJ2-5	-	-	TRBV18	CASSPQASQETQYF	TGTGCCAGCTCACCACAGGCTAGCCAAGAGACCCAGTACTTC
TRBJ2-1	-	TRBD1	TRBV30	CAWGQGYEQFF	TGTGCCTGGGGACAGGGCTATGAGCAGTTCTTC
TRBJ1-1	once	-	TRBV5-1	CASSIIGREFEAFF	TGCGCCAGCAGCATTATCGGTCGTGAGTTTGAAGCTTTCTTT
TRBJ1-6	few	-	TRBV28	CASSSLRNSPLHF	TGTGCCAGCAGTTCCCTCAGGAATTCACCCCTCCACTTT
TRBJ2-7	few	TRBD1	TRBV24-1	CATSDLSGGNEQYF	TGTGCCACCAGTGATTTGTCAGGGGGCAACGAGCAGTACTTC
TRBJ2-7	-	-	TRBV5-6	CASSVGESYEQYF	TGTGCCAGCAGCGTGGGCGAGTCCTACGAGCAGTACTTC
TRBJ1-3	-	-	TRBV3-1/TRBV3-2	CASSQRRDPGNTIYF	TGTGCCAGCAGCCAAAGGAGGGACCCTGGAAACACCATATATTTT
TRBJ2-7	-	TRBD1	TRBV5-6	CASSIGQAPEQYF	TGTGCCAGCAGCATAGGACAGGCCCCCGAGCAGTACTTC
TRBJ2-7	-	-	TRBV6-5	CAAGGGWAYEQYF	TGTGCCGCGGGCGGAGGTTGGGCCTACGAGCAGTACTTC
TRBJ1-1	-	-	TRBV19	CASSSVVGGTEAFF	TGTGCCAGTAGTTCTGTGGTAGGGGGCACTGAAGCTTTCTTT
TRBJ2-7	-	TRBD1	TRBV10-3	CATGTGNYEQYF	TGTGCCACGGGGACAGGGAACTACGAGCAGTACTTC
TRBJ1-2	-	TRBD1	TRBV11-2	CASSRDRDNYGYTF	TGTGCCAGCAGCCGCGACAGGGACAACTATGGCTACACCTTC
TRBJ2-1	-	-	TRBV19	CATYSGQGPYNEQFF	TGTGCCACCTATTCAGGGCAGGGCCCCTACAATGAGCAGTTCTTC
TRBJ2-7	-	-	TRBV18	CASSPDRNYEQYF	TGTGCCAGCTCACCCGACAGGAACTACGAGCAGTACTTC
TRBJ2-5	-	TRBD2	TRBV5-1	CASSRNSGVQETQYF	TGCGCCAGCAGCAGAAATAGCGGGGTCCAAGAGACCCAGTACTTC
TRBJ1-2	once	-	TRBV10-2	CASTSRARDYGYTF	TGCGCCAGCACTAGTCGCGCGAGGGATTATGGCTACACCTTC
TRBJ2-7	once	TRBD1	TRBV7-9	CASSSTGTESSYEQYF	TGTGCCAGCAGCTCAACCGGGACAGAGAGCTCCTACGAGCAGTACTTC
TRBJ1-1	-	-	TRBV19	CASTTFGDGTEAFF	TGTGCCAGTACCACGTTCGGGGATGGCACTGAAGCTTTCTTT
TRBJ2-1	-	-	TRBV19	CASSNNRGGTYNEQFF	TGTGCCAGTAGTAACAACAGGGGGGGTACCTACAATGAGCAGTTCTTC
TRBJ1-4	-	-	TRBV6-6	CASSLTDPEKLFF	TGTGCCAGCAGTTTAACAGACCCTGAAAAACTGTTTTTT
TRBJ1-2	once	TRBD1	TRBV5-6	CASSLEQGHGYTF	TGTGCCAGCAGCTTGGAACAGGGGCATGGCTACACCTTC
TRBJ2-5	-	TRBD1	TRBV5-1	CASSLGWDRDEETQYF	TGCGCCAGCAGCTTGGGATGGGACAGGGACGAAGAGACCCAGTACTTC
TRBJ2-1	few	TRBD1	TRBV10-3	CAIRESSGGGYEQFF	TGTGCCATCAGGGAGTCCTCAGGGGGCGGGTATGAGCAGTTCTTC
TRBJ2-1	-	TRBD1	TRBV24-1	CATSEGQGNYNEQFF	TGTGCCACCAGTGAAGGACAGGGGAATTACAATGAGCAGTTCTTC
TRBJ2-5	-	-	TRBV5-8	CASSLPTGGRETQYF	TGTGCCAGCAGCCTACCGACGGGCGGGCGAGAGACCCAGTACTTC
TRBJ1-1	-	TRBD1	TRBV27	CASSLRPGQGARGTEAFF	TGTGCCAGCAGTTTACGACCGGGACAGGGGGCAAGGGGCACTGAAGCTTTCTTT
TRBJ1-1	few	-	TRBV5-1	CASSLAGAGTEAFF	TGCGCCAGCAGCTTGGCAGGGGCGGGCACTGAAGCTTTCTTT
TRBJ2-7	few	TRBD2	TRBV5-4	CASSLELAGGNYEQYF	TGTGCCAGCAGCTTGGAGTTGGCGGGAGGAAACTACGAGCAGTACTTC
TRBJ2-1	few	-	TRBV6-5	CASSYPGNEQFF	TGTGCCAGCAGTTACCCAGGGAATGAGCAGTTCTTC
TRBJ2-7	few	-	TRBV3-1/TRBV3-2	CASSQGPRPYEQYF	TGTGCCAGCAGCCAAGGCCCCAGGCCCTACGAGCAGTACTTC
TRBJ1-3	-	-	TRBV19	CASIRTVSGNTIYF	TGTGCCAGTATTCGGACAGTTTCTGGAAACACCATATATTTT
TRBJ2-1	-	TRBD2	TRBV6-4	CASSVLSGSFNEQFF	TGTGCCAGCAGTGTCCTTAGCGGGAGCTTTAATGAGCAGTTCTTC
TRBJ2-1	-	TRBD2	TRBV24-1	CATCATGTSGRNEQFF	TGTGCCACCTGCGCGACCGGGACTAGCGGACGCAATGAGCAGTTCTTC
TRBJ1-1	-	-	TRBV6-6	CASKLQGRVEAFF	TGTGCCAGCAAACTCCAGGGTAGGGTTGAAGCTTTCTTT
TRBJ1-2	once	-	TRBV28	CASTLLANYGYTF	TGTGCCAGCACCCTCCTAGCTAACTATGGCTACACCTTC
TRBJ2-3	-	-	TRBV5-6	CASSLGWGVTDTQYF	TGTGCCAGCAGCTTGGGGTGGGGGGTCACAGATACGCAGTATTTT
TRBJ2-7	few	TRBD2	TRBV24-1	CATSDPSGGYYEQYF	TGTGCCACCAGTGACCCTAGCGGGGGGTACTACGAGCAGTACTTC
TRBJ1-5	-	-	TRBV6-4	CASSDSRTPDQPQHF	TGTGCCAGCAGTGACTCCCGGACTCCGGATCAGCCCCAGCATTTT
TRBJ1-5	-	-	TRBV2	CASRQSNQPQHF	TGTGCCAGCAGGCAGTCGAATCAGCCCCAGCATTTT
TRBJ1-5	-	TRBD1	TRBV6-2/TRBV6-3	CASSYSTGQQPQHF	TGTGCCAGCAGTTACTCGACAGGGCAACAGCCCCAGCATTTT
TRBJ1-3	-	-	TRBV5-1	CASSGTGSGNTIYF	TGCGCCAGCAGCGGAACAGGGTCTGGAAACACCATATATTTT
TRBJ2-7	few	-	TRBV30	CAWSDSSGAYEQYF	TGTGCCTGGAGTGATTCCAGCGGCGCCTACGAGCAGTACTTC
TRBJ2-3	-	TRBD1	TRBV7-8	CASSPQGARGTDTQYF	TGTGCCAGCAGCCCACAGGGGGCCCGAGGCACAGATACGCAGTATTTT